Listed below are T cell receptor beta chains from one sample, sequenced in a study of cytomegalovirus exposure and HLA in healthy donors. The method was immunoSEQ multiplex PCR; TCRdb's version includes in-frame clones alone and lacks a portion of them. The sample shows fewer than 200,000 clones, around 88% of them seen only once. The specimen sequenced was PBMCs. The source of these receptors is a woman younger than 35 in good health and CMV-seronegative. CDR3s include the opening cysteine and the closing phenylalanine or tryptophan. The D gene is left open where the match is weak. Clone size is shown for a subset of rows, as once, few, many or a class of expanded clone.

TRBJ2-7,NA,TRBV7-9,NA,TGTGCCAGCAGCTTAGAGGATAGGAGGAGGGGACTGTACTTC,CASSLEDRRRGLYF
TRBJ1-4,NA,TRBV7-9,TRBD1,TGTGCCAGCAGCTTAGGGTCAGGGGGCATCAATGAAAAACTGTTTTTT,CASSLGSGGINEKLFF
TRBJ1-4,NA,TRBV7-2,NA,TGTGCCAGCAGCTTACGGGCAACTAATGAAAAACTGTTTTTT,CASSLRATNEKLFF
TRBJ2-7,NA,TRBV11-2,NA,TGTGCCAGCAGCTTTCTCAGCGAGCAGTACTTC,CASSFLSEQYF
TRBJ2-2,NA,TRBV6-5,TRBD1,TGTGCCAGCAAACCCCCGACAGGGGGGACCGGGGAGCTGTTTTTT,CASKPPTGGTGELFF
TRBJ1-2,NA,TRBV4-2,NA,TGTGCCAGCAGCCAAGAGACTGGAATCTATGGCTACACCTTC,CASSQETGIYGYTF
TRBJ2-2,NA,TRBV19,NA,TGTGCCAGTATGGACCCCGGGGACACCGGGGAGCTGTTTTTT,CASMDPGDTGELFF
TRBJ2-7,once,TRBV19,TRBD1,TGTGCCAGTAGTCCCCGACAGGGGGGAGCCTACGAGCAGTACTTC,CASSPRQGGAYEQYF
TRBJ2-4,NA,TRBV2,NA,TGTGCCAGCATCCTAGGGGGGGTAGCCAAAAACATTCAGTACTTC,CASILGGVAKNIQYF
TRBJ1-4,NA,TRBV27,NA,TGTGCCAGCAGGTCATCAGGTCCTAATGAAAAACTGTTTTTT,CASRSSGPNEKLFF
TRBJ2-7,NA,TRBV7-2,NA,TGTGCCAGCAGCTCGGGACTTATGGTAGCCTACGAGCAGTACTTC,CASSSGLMVAYEQYF
TRBJ1-2,NA,TRBV4-1,TRBD1,TGCGCCAGCAGCCAAGAAATGGGGACAGGGAAGGTGAAGGGCTACACCTTC,CASSQEMGTGKVKGYTF
TRBJ2-1,NA,TRBV7-9,NA,TGTGCCAGCACCGGACAGTCCTCGCCCTACAATGAGCAGTTCTTC,CASTGQSSPYNEQFF
TRBJ2-7,once,TRBV4-3,TRBD1,TGCGCCAGCAGCCAAGGGGACAGGCCGTTCCACGAGCAGTACTTC,CASSQGDRPFHEQYF
TRBJ1-2,few,TRBV9,NA,TGTGCCAGCAGCGTAGAGCCAGGGAGGACTTTTTATGGCTACACCTTC,CASSVEPGRTFYGYTF
TRBJ1-2,NA,TRBV5-6,TRBD1,TGTGCCAGCAGCTTGATTCAGGGGGCACAGGGTGGCTACACCTTC,CASSLIQGAQGGYTF
TRBJ1-4,NA,TRBV18,TRBD1,TGTGCCAGCTCACCACAGGGGACAGGGAATGAAAAACTGTTTTTT,CASSPQGTGNEKLFF
TRBJ2-5,NA,TRBV5-1,NA,TGCGCCAGCAGGAAGGCAGGGGAAGAGACCCAGTACTTC,CASRKAGEETQYF
TRBJ1-4,NA,TRBV19,TRBD1,TGTGCCAGTAGTAATCCAGGGGGCAGTGAAAAACTGTTTTTT,CASSNPGGSEKLFF
TRBJ2-2,few,TRBV5-1,NA,TGCGCCAGCAGCGTGGGCAGAAACACCGGGGAGCTGTTTTTT,CASSVGRNTGELFF
TRBJ1-1,NA,TRBV11-2,NA,TGTGCCAGCAGCTTAGATCAGGGAATGAACACTGAAGCTTTCTTT,CASSLDQGMNTEAFF
TRBJ2-3,NA,TRBV4-3,NA,TGCGCCAGCAGCCAAGATACTCTAACCTTAGATACGCAGTATTTT,CASSQDTLTLDTQYF
TRBJ1-6,few,TRBV19,NA,TGTGCCAGTGGCCTCGGGGCCCTCCACTTT,CASGLGALHF
TRBJ2-7,NA,TRBV6-5,TRBD1,TGTGCCAGCAGTTACTCCCTGGCAGGGGGCTACGAGCAGTACTTC,CASSYSLAGGYEQYF
TRBJ1-1,NA,TRBV18,TRBD1,TGTGCCAGCTCACCCGAAAGGACAGGGGTTTTCTTT,CASSPERTGVFF
TRBJ2-1,NA,TRBV19,TRBD2,TGTGCCAGTAGTACTTCGTGGGGGGGAAACAATGAGCAGTTCTTC,CASSTSWGGNNEQFF
TRBJ2-5,NA,TRBV18,NA,TGTGCCAGCTCACTTTATCGGCAAGAGACCCAGTACTTC,CASSLYRQETQYF
TRBJ2-7,NA,TRBV6-5,TRBD2,TGTGCCAGCAGTTACGGGAGCCTAGCGGGAGCTCAGCAGTACTTC,CASSYGSLAGAQQYF
TRBJ2-7,NA,TRBV19,NA,TGTGCCAGTAGTATCTCCCGGGATTCGGACGAGCAGTACTTC,CASSISRDSDEQYF
TRBJ1-2,NA,TRBV2,NA,TGTGCCAGCAGTCCCGGGTCCCTCCAACCTAACTATGGCTACACCTTC,CASSPGSLQPNYGYTF
TRBJ2-3,NA,TRBV7-6,TRBD1,TGTGCCAGCAGCATCAGGACAGGGGGCGGGGATACGCAGTATTTT,CASSIRTGGGDTQYF
TRBJ2-7,NA,TRBV2,TRBD2,TGTGCCAGCAGCGGGACTAGCGGGCCCTACGAGCAGTACTTC,CASSGTSGPYEQYF
TRBJ2-3,NA,TRBV5-1,TRBD2,TGCGCCAGCAGCTTGCCTAGCGGGACAGATACGCAGTATTTT,CASSLPSGTDTQYF